A selection of T cell receptor beta chains follows, all from one sample in a study of T cell changes during pregnancy in multiple sclerosis. Repertoires were generated with immunoSEQ multiplex PCR, while TCRdb's copy carries only in-frame clones and drops some. Altogether tens of thousands of clones are present, roughly nine tenths being singletons, with the ten largest covering approximately 0.37%. The sequencing here drew on CD4+ T cells from peripheral blood mononuclear cells, taken in the second trimester of pregnancy. The source of these receptors is a female donor with multiple sclerosis, enrolled in a pregnancy study. The CDR3 runs from the conserved cysteine through the conserved F or W. D genes are given only for firm matches.

d_gene: -
j_gene: TRBJ2-3
v_gene: TRBV10-3
CDR3aa: CAISEAPQRRTDTQYF

d_gene: TRBD2
j_gene: TRBJ2-1
v_gene: TRBV4-1
CDR3aa: CASSQDRLALNEQFF

d_gene: -
j_gene: TRBJ1-3
v_gene: TRBV19
CDR3aa: CASTVGTGIVTGNTIYF

d_gene: TRBD2
j_gene: TRBJ2-1
v_gene: TRBV5-1
CDR3aa: CASSLQSGRAFSEQFF

d_gene: -
j_gene: TRBJ2-7
v_gene: TRBV19
CDR3aa: CASSMGEGYEQYF

d_gene: -
j_gene: TRBJ2-5
v_gene: TRBV5-4
CDR3aa: CASSFGTRETQYF

d_gene: -
j_gene: TRBJ1-1
v_gene: TRBV2
CDR3aa: CASSEFLGSLNTEAFF

d_gene: -
j_gene: TRBJ2-1
v_gene: TRBV6-1
CDR3aa: CASSAGSSYNEQFF

d_gene: TRBD2
j_gene: TRBJ2-7
v_gene: TRBV7-2
CDR3aa: CASSLGLAGGSEQYF

d_gene: TRBD1
j_gene: TRBJ1-5
v_gene: TRBV14
CDR3aa: CASSQEEGGTGGGQPQHF